This T cell receptor (beta chain) was captured in a study of tumor and adjacent non-tumor tissue in lung cancer. The CDR3 covers 13 residues. Germline values: CDR1 SGHAT, CDR2 FQDESV (reference sequence). Three rounds of nested PCR, following a modified ARM-PCR protocol, produced the TCRbeta library. TCRdb called the multiplex PCR reads again in MiXCR, with one record for every CDR3 protein. The data contain over 100,000 distinct CDR3 sequences, 75% of them singletons. This clonotype is a singleton in its sample. Germline is not matched at one junction end, which may reflect a read error. This sample's RNA came from whole unsorted tissue.

This chain joins TRBV11-1 and TRBJ1-5, with a tentative D call TRBD1 (5 bases). The source of this sequence is a woman aged 60-75 years with non-small cell lung cancer. What was sequenced was lung tumor tissue. CDR3 DNA sequence: TGTGCCAGCAGCCGGGACGGGGGTCAGCCCCAGCGTTTT. This sequence encodes CASSRDGGQPQRF. Based on the CDR3 plus reference TRBV11-1 and TRBJ1-5, the full variable domain is EAEVAQSPRYKITEKSQAVAFWCDPISGHATLYWYRQILGQGPELLVQFQDESVVDDSQLPKDRFSAERLKGVDSTLKIQPAELGDSAMYLCASSRDGGQPQRFGDGTRLSIL.